A single sample is the source of the 8 T cell receptor beta chains below, sequenced in a study of monozygotic twins with inflammatory bowel disease. With the 5' RACE reads reprocessed, TCRdb shows one record per CDR3 protein and no DNA. The data show 330,000 or so distinct CDR3 sequences, and the top ten clones hold approximately 2%. Sample: blood. The receptors were sampled from a human donor with ulcerative colitis or Crohn's disease, or a healthy co-twin of an affected twin (not recorded which).

The chain employs TRBV6-1 and TRBJ2-6. Germline CDR1 is MNHNS and CDR2 is SASEGT. CDR3 length: 15 amino acids. The CDR3 loop is CASRPRSSGANVLTF.

The chain uses TRBV4-1 and TRBJ2-3. Per germline, CDR1 MGHRA and CDR2 YSYEKL. This CDR3 is built from 12 residues. The CDR3 loop is CASSRTTDTQYF.

The V and J genes are TRBV3-1 and TRBJ1-3. Per the germline V gene, CDR1 is LGHDT and CDR2 is YNNKEL (reference sequence). This CDR3 comprises 16 residues. CDR3: CASSTRRSISGNTIYF.

The chain is built from TRBV5-4 and TRBJ2-1. The germline gives CDR1 SGHNT, CDR2 YYREEE (reference sequence). CDR3 length: 14 amino acids. CDR3 region: CASSGGSSYNEQFF.

This sequence joins TRBV12-3 or TRBV12-4 and TRBJ2-4; TCRdb names TRBD1, which stays unverified in the absence of DNA. This CDR3 has 14 amino acids. The CDR3 loop is CASSFEGTKNIQYF.

CDR3 protein: CASSQGPGTGKTQYF. The rearrangement uses TRBV4-1 and TRBJ2-5; as DNA is missing, the TRBD1 call by TCRdb cannot be tested. The CDR3 totals 15 residues. Germline assignment: CDR1 MGHRA and CDR2 YSYEKL.

This chain links TRBV7-2 with TRBJ2-3; TCRdb gives TRBD1 as the D gene, but with no DNA this cannot be confirmed. CDR3 length: 13 amino acids. The V gene's germline CDR1 is SGHTA and CDR2 FQGNSA. CDR3 in amino acids: CASSVNQGNTQYF.

The chain combines TRBV5-4 with TRBJ2-7; the TRBD2 assignment by TCRdb is unverifiable without DNA. Germline-derived CDR1 and CDR2 are SGHNT and YYREEE (reference sequence). The CDR3 extends over 15 amino acids. This CDR3 reads CASSPAGLAKVEQYF.